The rows below give T cell receptor beta chains drawn from one sample of a study of regulatory T cells in long-lasting Graves disease. TCRdb reprocessed the multiplex PCR reads via MiXCR and lists one record per CDR3 protein. In the table there are approximately 400,000 distinct CDR3 sequences, around 23% of which are singletons. Sample: peripheral blood mononuclear cells (PBMCs), taken when the disease was refractory, from a patient treated with antithyroid drugs. The source of these receptors is a woman in her forties with Graves disease. CDR3s include the opening cysteine and the closing phenylalanine or tryptophan. D genes are given only for firm matches. Clone size is stated in some rows and not others, as once, few, many or a class when expanded.

TRBJ1-2	TRBV7-9	NA	many	CASSFPLDSSGGYTF	TGTGCCAGCAGCTTCCCCCTTGACAGTTCTGGGGGCTACACCTTC
TRBJ2-5	TRBV9	NA	many	CASSVGLRRQETQYF	TGTGCCAGCAGCGTAGGTCTGCGAAGACAAGAGACCCAGTACTTC
TRBJ2-2	TRBV27	NA	many	CASSEIGTGELFF	TGTGCCAGCAGTGAGATTGGGACCGGGGAGCTGTTTTTT
TRBJ2-2	TRBV11-2	TRBD1	NA	CASSPQTGGFQNGELFF	TGTGCCAGCAGCCCCCAGACAGGGGGCTTCCAGAATGGGGAGCTGTTTTTT
TRBJ1-4	TRBV19	TRBD1	many	CASTTRQGVGDEKLFF	TGTGCCAGTACCACCCGACAGGGGGTAGGGGATGAAAAACTGTTTTTT
TRBJ1-5	TRBV19	NA	NA	CASSYDGPLSNQPQHF	TGTGCCAGTAGTTATGACGGACCCCTTAGCAATCAGCCCCAGCATTTT
TRBJ2-7	TRBV28	TRBD2	NA	CASSLHHGGTTYEQYF	TGTGCCAGCAGTTTACATCATGGAGGGACTACCTACGAGCAGTACTTC
TRBJ2-2	TRBV6-5	NA	many	CASSYLNRAAGELFF	TGTGCCAGCAGTTACCTCAACAGGGCGGCCGGGGAGCTGTTTTTT
TRBJ1-3	TRBV5-1	NA	NA	CASSLEGKRPTLSTGNTIYF	TGCGCCAGCAGCTTGGAAGGGAAAAGACCGACCCTGTCGACGGGAAACACCATATATTTT
TRBJ2-7	TRBV6-5	TRBD1	many	CASSYRGQGFYEQYF	TGTGCCAGCAGTTACAGGGGACAGGGGTTTTACGAGCAGTACTTC
TRBJ1-2	TRBV11-2	NA	many	CASSRMLKGFGYTF	TGTGCCAGCAGCCGCATGCTGAAAGGGTTTGGCTACACCTTC
TRBJ1-1	TRBV28	NA	few	CASNSGRPNTEAFF	TGTGCCAGCAATTCGGGGAGGCCGAACACTGAAGCTTTCTTT
TRBJ2-5	TRBV6-1	NA	few	CASTHSHREETQYF	TGTGCCAGCACTCATTCCCACAGGGAAGAGACCCAGTACTTC
TRBJ2-5	TRBV6-1	NA	many	CASSLGIQQYF	TGTGCCAGCAGTCTAGGGATACAACAGTACTTC
TRBJ2-7	TRBV10-1	NA	many	CASSEGPGPYEQYF	TGCGCCAGCAGTGAGGGACCAGGACCCTACGAGCAGTACTTC
TRBJ2-7	TRBV29-1	TRBD2	few	CSVTLGTSGRDEQYF	TGCAGCGTGACACTGGGGACTAGCGGGAGGGACGAGCAGTACTTC
TRBJ2-2	TRBV6-1	NA	many	CASTTTGPNTGELFF	TGTGCCAGCACAACTACCGGCCCTAACACCGGGGAGCTGTTTTTT
TRBJ1-1	TRBV5-4	TRBD1	NA	CASSHKRTGAFMNTEAFF	TGTGCCAGCAGCCACAAGAGGACAGGGGCCTTCATGAACACTGAAGCTTTCTTT
TRBJ2-3	TRBV28	NA	NA	CASSLRTGTAETSTDTQYF	TGTGCCAGCAGTTTGCGTACCGGTACGGCGGAGACCAGCACAGATACGCAGTATTTT
TRBJ2-2	TRBV7-3	NA	many	CASSFRGGELFF	TGTGCCAGCAGCTTTAGGGGCGGGGAGCTGTTTTTT
TRBJ1-1	TRBV4-1	TRBD1	NA	CASSQTGAHTNTEAFF	TGCGCCAGCAGCCAAACAGGGGCGCACACGAACACTGAAGCTTTCTTT
TRBJ1-1	TRBV6-1	TRBD1	NA	CASITVHDRGAFF	TGTGCCAGCATCACGGTACACGACAGGGGAGCTTTCTTT
TRBJ1-6	TRBV7-8	TRBD1	NA	CASSSGQTYNSPLHF	TGTGCCAGCAGCTCGGGACAGACCTATAATTCACCCCTCCACTTT
TRBJ1-5	TRBV28	NA	many	CASSKGLGRDQPQHF	TGTGCCAGCAGTAAAGGCCTGGGTCGGGATCAGCCCCAGCATTTT
TRBJ2-1	TRBV11-1	NA	NA	CASSSLGYEQFF	TGTGCCAGCAGCTCTCTTGGCTATGAGCAGTTCTTC
TRBJ2-5	TRBV7-9	TRBD2	NA	CASSSPVVAGGETQYF	TGTGCCAGCAGCTCCCCCGTGGTAGCGGGAGGAGAGACCCAGTACTTC
TRBJ2-5	TRBV4-1	NA	NA	CASSQVAQETQYF	TGCGCCAGCAGCCAAGTAGCCCAGGAGACCCAGTACTTC
TRBJ2-7	TRBV6-2/TRBV6-3	TRBD1	NA	CASSSGTGRHEQYF	TGTGCCAGCAGCTCCGGGACAGGGAGACACGAGCAGTACTTC
TRBJ2-1	TRBV2	NA	few	CASKGEGVANEQFF	TGTGCCAGCAAAGGGGAGGGGGTGGCCAATGAGCAGTTCTTC
TRBJ2-7	TRBV28	TRBD1	NA	CASRHDRAIGSTYEQYF	TGTGCCAGCAGACACGACAGGGCCATTGGATCTACTTACGAGCAGTACTTC
TRBJ1-4	TRBV19	NA	NA	CASSIRGHREKLFF	TGTGCCAGTAGTATCCGGGGGCATCGGGAAAAACTGTTTTTT
TRBJ2-5	TRBV7-8	NA	many	CASSLATAGEQETQYF	TGTGCCAGCAGCTTAGCTACGGCAGGGGAACAAGAGACCCAGTACTTC
TRBJ1-4	TRBV20-1	TRBD1	few	CSARGGTGDEKLFF	TGCAGTGCTAGGGGGGGGACAGGGGATGAAAAACTGTTTTTT
TRBJ2-7	TRBV28	NA	NA	CASSYREATYEQYF	TGTGCCAGCAGTTACAGGGAGGCGACCTACGAGCAGTACTTC
TRBJ2-7	TRBV5-5	NA	few	CASSLALQRISSPYEQYF	TGTGCCAGCAGCTTGGCCCTCCAACGGATTAGTAGTCCCTACGAGCAGTACTTC
TRBJ2-7	TRBV28	NA	many	CASSAVVGEQYF	TGTGCCAGCAGTGCTGTTGTGGGCGAGCAGTACTTC
TRBJ2-7	TRBV20-1	NA	NA	CSARNRLRGHEQYF	TGCAGTGCTAGAAATCGGCTAAGGGGCCACGAGCAGTACTTC
TRBJ1-5	TRBV11-2	NA	few	CASSRSHGNQPQHF	TGTGCCAGCAGCCGGTCGCATGGCAATCAGCCCCAGCATTTT
TRBJ2-1	TRBV14	TRBD2	NA	CASSRPLERGYYNEQFF	TGTGCCAGCAGCCGCCCCCTTGAGCGGGGTTACTACAATGAGCAGTTCTTC
TRBJ1-1	TRBV7-3	NA	NA	CASSSGMGATEAFF	TGTGCCAGCAGCTCAGGGATGGGGGCCACTGAAGCTTTCTTT
TRBJ2-7	TRBV7-2	NA	many	CASSFQSSYEQYF	TGTGCCAGCAGCTTTCAGAGCTCCTACGAGCAGTACTTC
TRBJ2-1	TRBV28	NA	few	CASSVVMLNEQFF	TGTGCCAGCAGTGTCGTTATGCTCAATGAGCAGTTCTTC
TRBJ1-2	TRBV6-2/TRBV6-3	TRBD1	NA	CASSYPGQGYPGYTF	TGTGCCAGCAGTTACCCAGGACAGGGTTATCCGGGCTACACCTTC
TRBJ2-4	TRBV12-3/TRBV12-4	TRBD2	few	CASSLNQREENIQYF	TGTGCCAGCAGTTTAAATCAGCGGGAGGAAAACATTCAGTACTTC
TRBJ1-2	TRBV27	NA	many	CASSSGIYYGYTF	TGTGCCAGCTCCTCCGGGATCTATTATGGCTACACCTTC
TRBJ2-2	TRBV20-1	TRBD2	NA	CSAPGTSVTGELFF	TGCAGTGCGCCGGGGACTAGCGTCACCGGGGAGCTGTTTTTT
TRBJ2-2	TRBV20-1	NA	many	CSATGTITGELFF	TGCAGTGCTACCGGGACCATCACCGGGGAGCTGTTTTTT
TRBJ2-5	TRBV12-3/TRBV12-4	TRBD2	many	CASRRTSGSAVLETQYF	TGTGCCAGCAGGCGGACTAGCGGGAGTGCGGTTCTAGAGACCCAGTACTTC